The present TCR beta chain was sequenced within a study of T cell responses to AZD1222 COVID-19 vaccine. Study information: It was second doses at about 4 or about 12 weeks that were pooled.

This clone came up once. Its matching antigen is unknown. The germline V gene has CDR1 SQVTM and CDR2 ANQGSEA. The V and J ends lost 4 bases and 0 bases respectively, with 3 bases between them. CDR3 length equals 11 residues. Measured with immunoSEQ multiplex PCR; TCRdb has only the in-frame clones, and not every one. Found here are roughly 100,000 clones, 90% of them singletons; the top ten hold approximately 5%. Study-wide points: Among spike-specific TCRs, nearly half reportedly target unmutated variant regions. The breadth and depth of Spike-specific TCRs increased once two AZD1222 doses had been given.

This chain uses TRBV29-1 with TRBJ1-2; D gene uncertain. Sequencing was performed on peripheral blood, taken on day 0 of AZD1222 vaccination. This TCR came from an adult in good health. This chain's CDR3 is CSVVSNYGYTF. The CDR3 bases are TGCAGCGTTGTGTCTAACTATGGCTACACCTTC.